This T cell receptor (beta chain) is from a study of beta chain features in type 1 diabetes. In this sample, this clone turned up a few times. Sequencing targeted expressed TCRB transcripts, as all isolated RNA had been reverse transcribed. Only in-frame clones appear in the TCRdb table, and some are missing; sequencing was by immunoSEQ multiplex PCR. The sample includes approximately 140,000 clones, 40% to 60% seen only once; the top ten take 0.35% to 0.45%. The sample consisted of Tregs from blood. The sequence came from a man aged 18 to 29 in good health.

The CDR3 DNA reads TGTGCCAGCAGTGCAACAGGGGGAGGTTATGGTGAGCAGTTCTTC. It yields the protein CASSATGGGYGEQFF. The chain combines TRBV6-1 with TRBJ2-1, with TRBD1 matching 8 bases. V lost 4 bases and J lost 9; bases outside the gene matches: 11. CDR1 and CDR2 from the germline V gene are MNHNS and SASEGT. The CDR3 totals 15 residues.